A selection of T cell receptor beta chains follows, all from one sample in a study of control samples from healthy donors and cancer patients. Assay used: immunoSEQ multiplex PCR; TCRdb lists only in-frame clones, some missing. Of fewer than 120,000 clones listed, approximately 87% are singletons. Sequences were obtained from PBMCs. These receptors were taken from a woman in her fifties or sixties with lung cancer. The conserved cysteine and the conserved F or W are not part of the CDR3 here. Each record gives: CDR3 protein, clone size, V gene. Expanded clones are given a class, and other clones once, few, many or no size at all.

CDR3aa: ASSLERQGGYT
abundance: -
v_gene: TRBV7-8

CDR3aa: ASSQAGAEHGDYGYT
abundance: -
v_gene: TRBV3-1/TRBV3-2

CDR3aa: ASSPPSPTPEAF
abundance: once
v_gene: TRBV18

CDR3aa: ASSHAGLFSGANVLT
abundance: -
v_gene: TRBV3-1/TRBV3-2

CDR3aa: ASSLKTGEANEKLF
abundance: once
v_gene: TRBV5-4

CDR3aa: ASSRGGPGNTIY
abundance: -
v_gene: TRBV6-5

CDR3aa: ASSLNSLNTGELF
abundance: once
v_gene: TRBV11-3

CDR3aa: ASSLLGRGSGANVLT
abundance: -
v_gene: TRBV7-9

CDR3aa: ATSDRPDGVQY
abundance: -
v_gene: TRBV24-1

CDR3aa: ASSENPGNTEAF
abundance: few
v_gene: TRBV2

CDR3aa: ASSGPGQGNRDGYT
abundance: few
v_gene: TRBV5-4

CDR3aa: ASSPEMYQPQH
abundance: -
v_gene: TRBV18

CDR3aa: ASSPDEGWNSPLH
abundance: -
v_gene: TRBV7-6

CDR3aa: ASSQGDLAAHNEQF
abundance: once
v_gene: TRBV4-2

CDR3aa: ASLDPGAEEQY
abundance: -
v_gene: TRBV6-5

CDR3aa: ASSVGTSDYNEQF
abundance: -
v_gene: TRBV5-6

CDR3aa: ASSGTGLLAKNIQY
abundance: -
v_gene: TRBV3-1/TRBV3-2

CDR3aa: ASSFAIWGAGGKETQY
abundance: -
v_gene: TRBV7-2

CDR3aa: ASSYLDRPPSYGYT
abundance: -
v_gene: TRBV11-2

CDR3aa: ASSLSLNEQF
abundance: -
v_gene: TRBV7-9

CDR3aa: ASSSRQAGPNYGYT
abundance: -
v_gene: TRBV27

CDR3aa: ASSQETGQGAYGSSYNEQF
abundance: -
v_gene: TRBV4-1

CDR3aa: ASSRPRTDVYGYT
abundance: -
v_gene: TRBV6-5

CDR3aa: ASSLVGHLRFERACETQY
abundance: -
v_gene: TRBV11-3

CDR3aa: ASNSADTQY
abundance: -
v_gene: TRBV28

CDR3aa: ASSPSTGRLLNYGYT
abundance: -
v_gene: TRBV18

CDR3aa: ASSLVGYGDSPLH
abundance: -
v_gene: TRBV7-9

CDR3aa: ASSFASGGGTDTQY
abundance: -
v_gene: TRBV7-9

CDR3aa: ASSNRGKGDTEAF
abundance: -
v_gene: TRBV6-5

CDR3aa: ASSQGPNTNYGYT
abundance: -
v_gene: TRBV3-1/TRBV3-2

CDR3aa: ASSPLTTTGDGEAF
abundance: -
v_gene: TRBV18

CDR3aa: ASSVNPDDQPQH
abundance: -
v_gene: TRBV9

CDR3aa: ASSLDTGYNQPQH
abundance: -
v_gene: TRBV5-1

CDR3aa: SASLASGVDTQY
abundance: -
v_gene: TRBV20-1

CDR3aa: ASSLFLNEQF
abundance: -
v_gene: TRBV3-1/TRBV3-2

CDR3aa: ASSFSGTGTETQY
abundance: -
v_gene: TRBV5-6

CDR3aa: ASSLAKGADTGELF
abundance: -
v_gene: TRBV5-4

CDR3aa: ASNARGPYNEQF
abundance: -
v_gene: TRBV2

CDR3aa: ASSLKPANEKLF
abundance: -
v_gene: TRBV28

CDR3aa: ASSVDSQAVDGYT
abundance: -
v_gene: TRBV9

CDR3aa: AWSPGDGANVLT
abundance: -
v_gene: TRBV30